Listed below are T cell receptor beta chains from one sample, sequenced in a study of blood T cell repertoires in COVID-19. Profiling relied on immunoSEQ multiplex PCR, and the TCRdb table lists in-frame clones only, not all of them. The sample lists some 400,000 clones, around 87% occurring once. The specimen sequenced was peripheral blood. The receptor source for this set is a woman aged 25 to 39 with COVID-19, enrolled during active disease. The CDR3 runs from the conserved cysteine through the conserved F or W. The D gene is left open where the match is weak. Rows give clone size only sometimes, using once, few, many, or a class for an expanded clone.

CASTLAGRSYEQYF	TGCGCCAGCACCCTCGCGGGGAGATCCTACGAGCAGTACTTC	NA	TRBV5-1	14	NA	TRBJ2-7
CASSHQGARADTQYF	TGTGCCAGCAGCCACCAGGGGGCTCGGGCAGATACGCAGTATTTT	TRBD1	TRBV7-9	15	NA	TRBJ2-3
CATSEGQGATDTQYF	TGTGCCACCAGTGAGGGACAGGGGGCAACAGATACGCAGTATTTT	TRBD1	TRBV24-1	15	NA	TRBJ2-3
CASSSGSSYNEQFF	TGTGCCAGCAGTAGCGGGAGCTCCTACAATGAGCAGTTCTTC	TRBD2	TRBV19	14	NA	TRBJ2-1
CASNPGTSGGNEQFF	TGCGCCAGCAACCCCGGGACTAGCGGGGGAAATGAGCAGTTCTTC	TRBD2	TRBV4-1	15	few	TRBJ2-1
CASRRGEETQYF	TGTGCCAGCAGGCGGGGGGAAGAGACCCAGTACTTC	TRBD2	TRBV6-6	12	NA	TRBJ2-5
CAIDTEGLREQFF	TGTGCCATCGATACGGAGGGCCTCCGTGAGCAGTTCTTC	NA	TRBV10-3	13	NA	TRBJ2-1
CASSLRGGTEAFF	TGTGCCAGCTCCCTTCGGGGGGGCACTGAAGCTTTCTTT	NA	TRBV6-5	13	few	TRBJ1-1
CASSQVGQGARGTEAFF	TGTGCCAGCAGCCAAGTCGGACAGGGGGCGCGGGGCACTGAAGCTTTCTTT	TRBD1	TRBV3-1/TRBV3-2	17	NA	TRBJ1-1
CASSGVRGLLLNEQFF	TGTGCCAGCAGTGGGGTCAGAGGACTGTTACTCAATGAGCAGTTCTTC	NA	TRBV6-6	16	NA	TRBJ2-1
CASGGGTGAREQYF	TGTGCCAGCGGGGGTGGGACAGGGGCTCGCGAGCAGTACTTC	TRBD1	TRBV2	14	NA	TRBJ2-7
CASGELGATVAEAFF	TGTGCCAGCGGCGAGTTGGGGGCGACGGTCGCTGAAGCTTTCTTT	NA	TRBV6-5	15	NA	TRBJ1-1
CASTQNSGLGLEQYF	TGTGCCAGTACTCAGAACAGCGGCCTGGGACTAGAGCAGTACTTC	TRBD2	TRBV19	15	NA	TRBJ2-7
CASSLRDEQYF	TGTGCCAGCAGTTTGAGGGACGAGCAGTACTTC	NA	TRBV28	11	NA	TRBJ2-7
CASSLGRSAYNEQFF	TGTGCCAGCAGCTTAGGGCGGAGCGCCTACAATGAGCAGTTCTTC	NA	TRBV7-9	15	few	TRBJ2-1
CASSGGGWNQPQHF	TGTGCCAGCAGCGGGGGGGGATGGAATCAGCCCCAGCATTTT	NA	TRBV25-1	14	NA	TRBJ1-5
CASSLGQGAKVYGYTF	TGTGCCAGCAGCTTAGGGCAGGGGGCAAAGGTCTATGGCTACACCTTC	TRBD1	TRBV7-2	16	NA	TRBJ1-2
CATAAGGPTDTQYF	TGTGCCACCGCAGCGGGAGGCCCCACAGATACGCAGTATTTT	TRBD2	TRBV10-3	14	NA	TRBJ2-3
CSVESQTGRYNYGYTF	TGCAGCGTTGAAAGTCAGACAGGCCGATATAACTATGGCTACACCTTC	NA	TRBV29-1	16	NA	TRBJ1-2
CASSAFSGRWNTGELFF	TGTGCCAGCAGCGCCTTTAGCGGGAGGTGGAACACCGGGGAGCTGTTTTTT	TRBD2	TRBV7-9	17	NA	TRBJ2-2
CATSDEARANQPQHF	TGTGCCACCAGCGACGAGGCCAGGGCCAATCAGCCCCAGCATTTT	NA	TRBV15	15	once	TRBJ1-5
CASSPYQGGAYEQYF	TGTGCCAGCAGCCCTTACCAGGGAGGCGCCTACGAGCAGTACTTC	NA	TRBV7-9	15	once	TRBJ2-7
CASSSPRQGGSQPQHF	TGTGCCAGCAGTTCGCCCCGACAGGGAGGAAGTCAGCCCCAGCATTTT	TRBD1	TRBV28	16	few	TRBJ1-5
CASSPRTGVGETQYF	TGTGCCAGCAGCCCCCGGACAGGGGTTGGAGAGACCCAGTACTTC	TRBD1	TRBV5-6	15	once	TRBJ2-5
CASSTDRVGEKLFF	TGTGCCAGCAGTACGGACAGGGTGGGCGAAAAACTGTTTTTT	TRBD1	TRBV6-5	14	NA	TRBJ1-4
CAISEGGWESYTF	TGTGCCATCAGTGAGGGTGGATGGGAGAGCTACACCTTC	NA	TRBV10-3	13	NA	TRBJ1-2
CASREAEYETQYF	TGTGCCAGCAGGGAGGCAGAATACGAGACCCAGTACTTC	NA	TRBV6-5	13	NA	TRBJ2-5
CASSSDLGRNTEAFF	TGTGCCAGCAGCTCTGACTTAGGGAGGAACACTGAAGCTTTCTTT	NA	TRBV5-6	15	NA	TRBJ1-1
CASSLGQVNTEAFF	TGTGCCAGCAGCTTAGGCCAGGTGAACACTGAAGCTTTCTTT	NA	TRBV5-4	14	few	TRBJ1-1
CASSFLPSGMLSYEQYF	TGTGCCAGCAGCTTTTTACCTAGCGGGATGCTCTCCTACGAGCAGTACTTC	TRBD2	TRBV11-2	17	NA	TRBJ2-7
CASSVSSPGAGDGIATGELFF	TGTGCCAGCAGCGTATCTTCTCCGGGAGCGGGAGACGGAATCGCCACCGGGGAGCTGTTTTTT	TRBD2	TRBV13	21	NA	TRBJ2-2
CASSQYSTSGSTDTRYF	TGTGCCAGCAGTCAATACTCGACTAGCGGGTCCACAGATACGCGGTATTTT	TRBD2	TRBV28	17	NA	TRBJ2-3
CASSPHCGAGGCEQYF	TGTGCCAGCAGCCCCCATTGTGGAGCGGGAGGGTGCGAGCAGTACTTC	TRBD2	TRBV7-8	16	once	TRBJ2-7
CASSSKGQRGYTF	TGTGCCAGCAGCTCGAAGGGGCAAAGGGGCTACACCTTC	NA	TRBV3-1/TRBV3-2	13	NA	TRBJ1-2
CACLAGGPHEQFF	TGTGCCTGCCTAGCGGGAGGGCCGCATGAGCAGTTCTTC	TRBD2	TRBV30	13	NA	TRBJ2-1
CASSLAGSGQETQYF	TGTGCCAGCAGTTTAGCTGGATCCGGCCAAGAGACCCAGTACTTC	NA	TRBV6-5	15	NA	TRBJ2-5
CASSPLGEGQYF	TGCGCCAGCAGCCCCCTAGGGGAGGGGCAGTATTTT	TRBD2	TRBV4-1	12	NA	TRBJ2-3
CASSQTPGGQGDTQYF	TGTGCCAGTAGTCAGACCCCCGGGGGTCAGGGAGATACGCAGTATTTT	NA	TRBV19	16	NA	TRBJ2-3
CASSHRLAGATNTGELFF	TGTGCCAGCAGCCATAGACTAGCGGGAGCAACGAACACCGGGGAGCTGTTTTTT	TRBD2	TRBV9	18	NA	TRBJ2-2
CASSPRTGGGEQYF	TGTGCCAGCAGTCCCCGAACAGGGGGCGGCGAGCAGTACTTC	TRBD1	TRBV6-2/TRBV6-3	14	few	TRBJ2-7
CASSPMTSGTAYEQYF	TGTGCCAGCAGTCCGATGACTAGCGGGACAGCTTACGAGCAGTACTTC	TRBD2	TRBV6-2/TRBV6-3	16	NA	TRBJ2-7
CASSYLPGFGFEQYF	TGTGCCAGCAGTTATCTCCCGGGGTTTGGTTTCGAGCAGTACTTC	NA	TRBV6-2/TRBV6-3	15	NA	TRBJ2-7
CSVEDQRVRNEQFF	TGCAGCGTTGAAGATCAGAGGGTCCGCAATGAGCAGTTCTTC	NA	TRBV29-1	14	NA	TRBJ2-1
CASSVEHHNEQFF	TGTGCCAGCAGCGTAGAACACCACAATGAGCAGTTCTTC	NA	TRBV9	13	NA	TRBJ2-1
CSVRGTGKETQYF	TGCAGCGTCCGCGGGACAGGGAAAGAGACCCAGTACTTC	TRBD1	TRBV29-1	13	few	TRBJ2-5
CASSYNRGYEQYF	TGTGCCAGCAGTTATAACAGGGGCTACGAGCAGTACTTC	TRBD1	TRBV7-2	13	NA	TRBJ2-7
CSVEQASYNEQFF	TGCAGCGTTGAGCAGGCCTCCTACAATGAGCAGTTCTTC	NA	TRBV29-1	13	NA	TRBJ2-1
CASSQDSLSYNEQFF	TGCGCCAGCAGCCAAGACTCCCTTTCCTACAATGAGCAGTTCTTC	NA	TRBV4-3	15	NA	TRBJ2-1